Each of the 20 T cell receptor beta chains below was sequenced from the same sample in a study of T cells in Graves' hyperthyroidism and ophthalmopathy. The TCR beta CDR3 regions underwent amplification using RNA transcripts as the source. The study used the HTBI primer set for a first-round RT-PCR of the TCR CDR3. One entry per CDR3 protein results from TCRdb running MiXCR on the multiplex PCR reads. The repertoire holds around 300,000 distinct CDR3 sequences, with around 20% as singletons. The sample was blood. The receptor source for this set is a man aged 25-45 years with Graves' ophthalmopathy.

Details on this clonotype: This may be a read error: a much more frequent sequence differs by one nucleotide. The chain combines TRBV30 with TRBJ1-1; D remains ambiguous. This CDR3 spans 16 amino acids. Looked up from germline, CDR1 is GTSNPN and CDR2 is SVGIG (reference sequence). The CDR3 is CARSWGFGGLNTEAFF. The DNA of the CDR3 is TGTGCCCGGAGTTGGGGTTTTGGCGGATTGAACACTGAAGCTTTCTTT.

This clonotype was counted ten times or more. The gene calls are TRBV12-3 or TRBV12-4 and TRBJ1-6, with TRBD1 identical over 7 bases. The V segment lost 3 bases and the J segment 6 bases; nucleotides outside the gene matches: 2. The CDR3 is made up of 14 amino acids. This CDR3 reads CASSLWDSNSPLHF. The CDR3 nucleotides are TGTGCCAGCAGTTTGTGGGACAGTAATTCACCCCTCCACTTT.

A few counts support this clonotype. The chain employs TRBV5-1 and TRBJ1-1; D is ambiguous. The V gene lost 0 bases and the J gene lost 1 base, with 10 bases spanning the gap. This CDR3 contains 15 residues. In germline, CDR1 is SGHRS, CDR2 YFSETQ. The CDR3 loop is CASSLEISENTEAFF. The DNA for the CDR3 is TGCGCCAGCAGCTTGGAAATCTCGGAGAACACTGAAGCTTTCTTT.

The chain couples TRBV5-1 to TRBJ1-1; the match to TRBD1 covers 9 bases. V was clipped by 3 bases and J by 4 bases; unmatched bases: 7. This CDR3 region has 15 residues. Germline values: CDR1 SGHRS, CDR2 YFSETQ. The CDR3 nucleotides read TGCGCCAGCAGCTGGGACGGACAGGGGACCACTGAAGCTTTCTTT. Its protein is CASSWDGQGTTEAFF.

This clonotype was observed many times. This chain connects TRBV11-2 to TRBJ2-1; 9 bases line up with TRBD2. Per the germline V gene, CDR1 is SGHAT and CDR2 is FQNNGV. The CDR3 length is 16 residues. The V gene end was trimmed by 3 bases and the J gene end by 2 bases; junction bases not matched to a gene: 5. CDR3 residues: CASSFVRTSAYNEQFF. The CDR3 DNA sequence: TGTGCCAGCAGCTTCGTGCGGACTAGCGCCTACAATGAGCAGTTCTTC.

V gene TRBV19 combines with J gene TRBJ1-1; perhaps TRBD1 as D (6 bases). The CDR3 spans 16 residues. CDR1 is LNHDA and CDR2 is SQIVND in the germline V gene (reference sequence). The V and J ends lost 2 bases and 6 bases respectively, with 19 bases between them. This CDR3 is CASSIYAGTGTAEAFF. Written as DNA, the CDR3 is TGTGCCAGTAGTATATACGCCGGAACAGGGACGGCTGAAGCTTTCTTT. Using reference TRBV19 and TRBJ1-1 for the parts outside the CDR3, the full variable domain is DGGITQSPKYLFRKEGQNVTLSCEQNLNHDAMYWYRQDPGQGLRLIYYSQIVNDFQKGDIAEGYSVSREKKESFPLTVTSAQKNPTAFYLCASSIYAGTGTAEAFFGQGTRLTVV.

In its sample, this clonotype was seen many times. The CDR3 DNA follows: TGCGCCAGCAGCTTGACGGGTAGCACTGAAGCTTTCTTT. Protein product: CASSLTGSTEAFF. This chain uses TRBV5-1 with TRBJ1-1; D gene unclear. This CDR3 is built from 13 residues. V lost 1 base to trimming and J lost 4 bases, with 8 bases between them. CDR1 is SGHRS, CDR2 YFSETQ, per germline.

This chain links TRBV28 with TRBJ1-2; 8 positions agree with TRBD1. V shed 5 bases, J shed 0 bases, and the junction held 5 bases outside the gene matches. The germline V gene encodes CDR1 MDHEN and CDR2 SYDVKM. The CDR3 length is 15 residues. The CDR3 sequence is CASSTGQGANYGYTF. CDR3 in DNA: TGTGCCAGCAGTACCGGACAGGGAGCTAACTATGGCTACACCTTC.

This clonotype was picked up many times. The chain uses TRBV3-1 and TRBJ1-6; D is unclear. The germline V gene encodes CDR1 LGHDT and CDR2 YNNKEL (reference sequence). CDR3 length: 13 amino acids. V lost 1 base, J lost 18 bases, and 16 bases lay in between. The CDR3 here is CASSQGTAPSPHF. Written as DNA, the CDR3 is TGTGCCAGCAGCCAAGGAACAGCGCCCTCCCCCCACTTT. The full variable domain, rest sourced from reference TRBV3-1 and TRBJ1-6, is DTAVSQTPKYLVTQMGNDKSIKCEQNLGHDTMYWYKQDSKKFLKIMFSYNNKELIINETVPNRFSPKSPDKAHLNLHINSLELGDSAVYFCASSQGTAPSPHFGNGTRLTVT.

In its sample, this clonotype was seen many times. The rearrangement joins TRBV12-3 or TRBV12-4 to TRBJ2-1, with 9 bases identical to TRBD2. This CDR3 spans 15 amino acids. J was trimmed by 7 bases and V by 5 bases; bases with no gene match: 9. CDR3: CASSPLAGKVNEQFF. The CDR3 nucleotides are TGTGCCAGCAGTCCCCTAGCGGGAAAAGTGAATGAGCAGTTCTTC.

This clonotype was picked up a small number of times. The V call is TRBV6-1, the J call TRBJ1-3; D not resolved. With 10 bases removed from V and 0 bases from J, the gap between germline ends came to 13 bases. Germline-derived CDR1 and CDR2 are MNHNS and SASEGT. The CDR3 totals 14 residues. The DNA for the CDR3 is TGTGCCACCCTACCGAGACCCTCTGGAAACACCATATATTTT. This translates into CATLPRPSGNTIYF.

This clonotype was seen many times. V and J are TRBV3-1 and TRBJ1-1; 7 bases map to TRBD1. The CDR3 length is 16 residues. After removal of 3 bases from V and 2 bases from J, the junction contained 9 bases not matched to a gene. CDR1 is LGHDT and CDR2 is YNNKEL in the germline V gene (reference sequence). CDR3 amino acids: CASSQVIQGKNTEAFF. Here the CDR3 DNA reads TGTGCCAGCAGCCAGGTGATACAGGGGAAAAACACTGAAGCTTTCTTT.

This clonotype was found a few times. The V gene is TRBV2, the J gene TRBJ2-3; no reliable D call. CDR3 length: 14 amino acids. With 1 base removed from V and 2 bases from J, the gap between germline ends came to 7 bases. Germline V gene sequence: CDR1 SNHLY, CDR2 FYNNEI. This CDR3 is CASSEGLYTDTQYF. The CDR3 DNA sequence: TGTGCCAGCAGTGAAGGGCTATACACAGATACGCAGTATTTT.

This clonotype has more than one count but fewer than ten. The chain recombines TRBV30 with TRBJ1-1, with 7 bases fitting TRBD1. This CDR3 has 13 amino acids. The ends lost 3 bases at V and 2 bases at J; junction bases unmatched: 3. CDR1 and CDR2 from the germline V gene are GTSNPN and SVGIG (reference sequence). CDR3 loop: CAWRRQGNTEAFF. In DNA, the CDR3 is TGTGCCTGGAGGAGACAGGGAAACACTGAAGCTTTCTTT.

This clonotype has more than one count but fewer than ten. This chain links TRBV11-2 with TRBJ2-1; 8 nucleotides agree with TRBD2. CDR3 length: 17 amino acids. Germline V gene data show CDR1 as SGHAT and CDR2 as FQNNGV. V lost 6 bases and J lost 1; bases outside the gene matches: 11. DNA of the CDR3: TGTGCCAGCAGACTAGTGGGCGGGAGGCTATCCTACAATGAGCAGTTCTTC. Amino acid sequence: CASRLVGGRLSYNEQFF. The full variable domain, with the rest looked up from reference TRBV11-2 and TRBJ2-1, is EAGVAQSPRYKIIEKRQSVAFWCNPISGHATLYWYQQILGQGPKLLIQFQNNGVVDDSQLPKDRFSAERLKGVDSTLKIQPAKLEDSAVYLCASRLVGGRLSYNEQFFGPGTRLTVL.

The chain is built from TRBV11-1 and TRBJ2-3; a possible D gene is TRBD1 (5 bases). The CDR3 has 14 amino acids. V was cut by 5 bases and J by 4 bases, with 13 bases left in between. Germline CDR1 reads SGHAT; CDR2 reads FQDESV (reference sequence). The CDR3 sequence is CASSTYLGADTQYF. The CDR3 nucleotides are TGTGCCAGCAGCACCTACCTAGGGGCAGATACGCAGTATTTT.

This clonotype was counted many times. The J gene is TRBJ2-7, the V gene TRBV11-2, with 9 nucleotides matching TRBD1. The CDR3 is made up of 15 amino acids. The J segment lost 0 bases and the V segment lost 5 bases, leaving 5 bases of the junction unmatched. Germline V gene sequence: CDR1 SGHAT, CDR2 FQNNGV. CDR3 loop: CASSRGTGSSYEQYF. CDR3 DNA sequence: TGTGCCAGCAGCCGGGGGACAGGGAGCTCCTACGAGCAGTACTTC.

This clonotype was picked up a small number of times. The rearrangement joins TRBV20-1 to TRBJ1-1; weak D call: TRBD1 (6 bases). This CDR3 contains 14 residues. Germline V gives CDR1 DFQATT, CDR2 SNEGSKA (reference sequence). The V gene lost 6 bases and the J gene lost 0 bases, with 14 bases spanning the gap. The CDR3 region is CSASGHGMNTEAFF. For the CDR3, the DNA is TGCAGTGCCTCGGGACACGGAATGAACACTGAAGCTTTCTTT.

This clonotype showed up many times. This rearrangement joins TRBV7-2 to TRBJ2-3; 12 nucleotides align to TRBD2. Losses at the gene ends were 5 bases for V and 6 bases for J; bases not matched to a gene: 6. In germline, CDR1 is SGHTA, CDR2 FQGNSA. The CDR3 consists of 15 residues. The CDR3 sequence: CASSASGRARDTQYF. The CDR3 DNA is TGTGCCAGCAGCGCTAGCGGGAGGGCCAGGGATACGCAGTATTTT. Complete variable domain (other parts from reference TRBV7-2 and TRBJ2-3): GAGVSQSPSNKVTEKGKDVELRCDPISGHTALYWYRQSLGQGLEFLIYFQGNSAPDKSGLPSDRFSAERTGGSVSTLTIQRTQQEDSAVYLCASSASGRARDTQYFGPGTRLTVL.

The chain carries TRBV3-1 and TRBJ2-5; no firm D call. CDR1 is LGHDT, CDR2 YNNKEL, per germline (reference sequence). CDR3 length: 15 amino acids. V gave up 0 bases and J gave up 5 bases, with 13 bases separating them. The CDR3 loop reads CASSQDRAERETQYF. The CDR3 DNA sequence: TGTGCCAGCAGCCAAGATAGGGCGGAGAGGGAGACCCAGTACTTC.